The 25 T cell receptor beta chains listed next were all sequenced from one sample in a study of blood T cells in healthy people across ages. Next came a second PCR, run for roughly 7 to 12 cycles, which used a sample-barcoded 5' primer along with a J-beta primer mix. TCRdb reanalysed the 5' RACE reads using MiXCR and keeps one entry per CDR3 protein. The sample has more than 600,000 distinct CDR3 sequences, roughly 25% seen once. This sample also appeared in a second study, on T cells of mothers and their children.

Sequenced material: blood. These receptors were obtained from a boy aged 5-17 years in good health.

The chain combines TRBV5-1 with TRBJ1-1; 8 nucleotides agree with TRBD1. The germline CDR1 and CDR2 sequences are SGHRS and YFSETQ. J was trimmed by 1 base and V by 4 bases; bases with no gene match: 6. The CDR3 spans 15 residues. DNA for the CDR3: TGCGCCAGCAGCGAAGGACAGGGAACGAACACTGAAGCTTTCTTT. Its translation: CASSEGQGTNTEAFF.

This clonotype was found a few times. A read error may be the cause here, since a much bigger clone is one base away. As DNA, the CDR3 is TGTGCCACCAACGGGGGGGGCATCGCAGATACGCAGTATTTT. Encoded protein: CATNGGGIADTQYF. The chain is built from TRBV27 and TRBJ2-3; 8 positions match TRBD2. With 10 bases clipped from V and 4 bases from J, the junction kept 10 bases outside the gene matches. Per germline, CDR1 MNHEY and CDR2 SMNVEV (reference sequence). CDR3 size: 14 residues.

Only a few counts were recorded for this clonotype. The CDR3 DNA follows: TGCAGCGTTGAATCAAGACCAGGTCAAGAGACCCAGTACTTC. As protein: CSVESRPGQETQYF. The rearrangement uses TRBV29-1 and TRBJ2-5, with D unresolved. This CDR3 is built from 14 residues. The ends were cut back, 2 bases at V and 2 bases at J, with 12 bases in the middle. Germline lookup yields CDR1 SQVTM and CDR2 ANQGSEA.

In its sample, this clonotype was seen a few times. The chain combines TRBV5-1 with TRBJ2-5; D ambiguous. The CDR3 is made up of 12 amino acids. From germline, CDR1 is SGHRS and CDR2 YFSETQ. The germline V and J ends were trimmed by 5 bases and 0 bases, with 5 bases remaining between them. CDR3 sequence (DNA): TGCGCCAGCAGGGAGTACCAAGAGACCCAGTACTTC. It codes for CASREYQETQYF.

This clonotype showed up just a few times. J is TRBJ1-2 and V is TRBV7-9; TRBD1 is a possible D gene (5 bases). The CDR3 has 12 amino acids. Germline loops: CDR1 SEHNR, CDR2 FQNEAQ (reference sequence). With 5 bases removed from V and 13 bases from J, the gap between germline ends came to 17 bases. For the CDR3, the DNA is TGTGCCAGCAGCCCCGGGGCCCTAGGGCGCACCTTC. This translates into CASSPGALGRTF.

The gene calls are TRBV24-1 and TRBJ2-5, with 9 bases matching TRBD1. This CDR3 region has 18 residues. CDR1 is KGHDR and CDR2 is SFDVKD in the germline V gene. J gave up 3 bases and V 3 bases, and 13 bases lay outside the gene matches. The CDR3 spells CATSDTGQGRIVEETQYF. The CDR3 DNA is TGTGCCACCAGTGATACCGGACAGGGGAGGATTGTTGAAGAGACCCAGTACTTC.

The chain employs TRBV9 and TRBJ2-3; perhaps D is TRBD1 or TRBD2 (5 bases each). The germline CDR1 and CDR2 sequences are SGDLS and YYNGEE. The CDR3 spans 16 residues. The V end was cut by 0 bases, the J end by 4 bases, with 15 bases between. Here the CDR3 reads CASSVAGLGGADTQYF. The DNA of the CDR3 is TGTGCCAGCAGCGTAGCAGGGCTAGGAGGCGCAGATACGCAGTATTTT.

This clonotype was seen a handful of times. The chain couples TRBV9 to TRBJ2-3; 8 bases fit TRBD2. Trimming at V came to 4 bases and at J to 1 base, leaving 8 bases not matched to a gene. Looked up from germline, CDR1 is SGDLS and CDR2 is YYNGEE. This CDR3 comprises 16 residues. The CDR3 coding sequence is TGTGCCAGCAGCTTTGGCGGGGGGAGGGGCACAGATACGCAGTATTTT. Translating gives CASSFGGGRGTDTQYF.

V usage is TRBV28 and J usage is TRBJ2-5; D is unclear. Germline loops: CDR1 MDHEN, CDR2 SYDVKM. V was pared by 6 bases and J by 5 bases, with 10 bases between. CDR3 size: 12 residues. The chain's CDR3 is CASRARWETQYF. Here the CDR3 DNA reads TGTGCCAGCAGAGCCCGTTGGGAGACCCAGTACTTC.

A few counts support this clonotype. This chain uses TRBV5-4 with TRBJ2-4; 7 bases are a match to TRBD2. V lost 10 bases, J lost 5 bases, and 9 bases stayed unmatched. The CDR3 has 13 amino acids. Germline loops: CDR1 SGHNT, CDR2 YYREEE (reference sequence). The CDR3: CAFAWGGENIQYF. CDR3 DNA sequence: TGTGCCTTCGCGTGGGGGGGAGAAAACATTCAGTACTTC.

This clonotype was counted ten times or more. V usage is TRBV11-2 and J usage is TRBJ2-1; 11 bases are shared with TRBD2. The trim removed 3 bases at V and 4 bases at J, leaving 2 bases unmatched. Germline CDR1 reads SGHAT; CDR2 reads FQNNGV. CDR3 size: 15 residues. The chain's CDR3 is CASSLGLAEYNEQFF. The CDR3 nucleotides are TGTGCCAGCAGCTTGGGACTAGCGGAATACAATGAGCAGTTCTTC.

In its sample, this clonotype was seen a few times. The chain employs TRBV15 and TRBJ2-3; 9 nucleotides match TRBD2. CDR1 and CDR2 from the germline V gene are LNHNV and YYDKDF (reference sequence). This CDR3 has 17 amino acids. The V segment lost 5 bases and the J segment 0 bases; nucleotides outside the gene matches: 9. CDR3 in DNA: TGTGCCACCAGCGTTCAACTAGCGGGCGCCAGCACAGATACGCAGTATTTT. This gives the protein CATSVQLAGASTDTQYF.

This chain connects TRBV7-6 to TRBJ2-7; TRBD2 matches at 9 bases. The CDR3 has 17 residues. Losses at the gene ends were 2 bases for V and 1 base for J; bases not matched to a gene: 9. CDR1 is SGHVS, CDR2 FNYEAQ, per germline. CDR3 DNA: TGTGCCAGCAGCTTAACGGTAGCGGGAGCCCCTTCCTACGAGCAGTACTTC. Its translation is CASSLTVAGAPSYEQYF.

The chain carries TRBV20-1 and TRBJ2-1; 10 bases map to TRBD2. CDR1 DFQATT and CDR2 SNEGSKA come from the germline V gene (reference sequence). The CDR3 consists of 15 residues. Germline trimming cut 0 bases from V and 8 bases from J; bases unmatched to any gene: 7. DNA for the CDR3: TGCAGTGCTAGAGATTCTAGCGGGGGTGGGGATGAGCAGTTCTTC. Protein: CSARDSSGGGDEQFF.

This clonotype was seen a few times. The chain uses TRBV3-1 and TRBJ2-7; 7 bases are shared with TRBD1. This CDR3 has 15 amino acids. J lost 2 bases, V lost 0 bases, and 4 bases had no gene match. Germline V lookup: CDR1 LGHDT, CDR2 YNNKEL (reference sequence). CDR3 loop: CASSQDPGQTYEQYF. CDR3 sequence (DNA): TGTGCCAGCAGCCAAGATCCGGGACAGACCTACGAGCAGTACTTC.

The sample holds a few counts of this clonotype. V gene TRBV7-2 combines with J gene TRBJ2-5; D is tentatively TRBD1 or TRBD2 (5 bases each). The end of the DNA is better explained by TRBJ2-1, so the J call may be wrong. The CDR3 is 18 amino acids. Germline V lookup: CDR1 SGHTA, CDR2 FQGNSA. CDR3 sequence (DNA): TGTGCCAGCAGCTTAGACGCAGGGACCCTTGCGTCCTACAATGAGCAGTTCTTC. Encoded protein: CASSLDAGTLASYNEQFF.

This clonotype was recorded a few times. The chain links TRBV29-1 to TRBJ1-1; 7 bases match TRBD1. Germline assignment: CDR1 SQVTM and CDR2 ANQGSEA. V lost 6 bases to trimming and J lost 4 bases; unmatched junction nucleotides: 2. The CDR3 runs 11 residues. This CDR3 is CSVTGPTEAFF. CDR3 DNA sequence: TGCAGCGTGACAGGGCCCACTGAAGCTTTCTTT.

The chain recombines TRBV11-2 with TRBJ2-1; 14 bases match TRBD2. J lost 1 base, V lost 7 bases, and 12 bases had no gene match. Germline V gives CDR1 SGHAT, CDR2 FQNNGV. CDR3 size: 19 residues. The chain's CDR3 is CASTRLAGGRRMSYNEQFF. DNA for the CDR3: TGTGCCAGCACCAGACTAGCGGGGGGGCGACGAATGTCCTACAATGAGCAGTTCTTC.

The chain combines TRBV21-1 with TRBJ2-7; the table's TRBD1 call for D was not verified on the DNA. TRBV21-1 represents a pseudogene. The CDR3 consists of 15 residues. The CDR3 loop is CASSKRRDRVVEQYF. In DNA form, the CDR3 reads TGTGCCAGCAGCAAACGACGGGACAGGGTGGTCGAGCAGTACTTC.

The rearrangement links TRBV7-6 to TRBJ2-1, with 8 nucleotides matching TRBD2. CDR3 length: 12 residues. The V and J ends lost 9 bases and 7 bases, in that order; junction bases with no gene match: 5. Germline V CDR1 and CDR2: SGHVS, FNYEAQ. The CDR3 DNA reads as TGTGCCAGTGGACTAGCAAGGAATGAGCAGTTCTTC. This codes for CASGLARNEQFF.

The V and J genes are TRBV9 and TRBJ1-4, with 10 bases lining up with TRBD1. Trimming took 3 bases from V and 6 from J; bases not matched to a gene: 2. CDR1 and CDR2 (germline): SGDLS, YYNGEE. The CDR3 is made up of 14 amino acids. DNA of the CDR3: TGTGCCAGCAGCGACGGGACAGGGGATGAAAAACTGTTTTTT. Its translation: CASSDGTGDEKLFF.

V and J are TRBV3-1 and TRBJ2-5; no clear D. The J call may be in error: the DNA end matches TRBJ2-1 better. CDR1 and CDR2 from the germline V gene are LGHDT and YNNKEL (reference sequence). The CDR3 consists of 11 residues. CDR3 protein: CASSLRSEQFF. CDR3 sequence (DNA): TGTGCCAGCAGCCTGAGAAGTGAGCAGTTCTTC.

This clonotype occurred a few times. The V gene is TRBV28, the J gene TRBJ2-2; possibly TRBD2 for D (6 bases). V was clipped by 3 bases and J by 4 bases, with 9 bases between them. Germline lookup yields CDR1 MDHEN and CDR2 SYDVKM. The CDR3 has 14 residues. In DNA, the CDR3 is TGTGCCAGCAGTTTCGGCGGGGCCACCGGGGAGCTGTTTTTT. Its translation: CASSFGGATGELFF.

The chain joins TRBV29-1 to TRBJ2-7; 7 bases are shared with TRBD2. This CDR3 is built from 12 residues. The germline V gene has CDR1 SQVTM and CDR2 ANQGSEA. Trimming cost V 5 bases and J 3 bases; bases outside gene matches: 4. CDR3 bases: TGCAGCGTTCGGGGGACTAACTACGAGCAGTACTTC. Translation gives CSVRGTNYEQYF.

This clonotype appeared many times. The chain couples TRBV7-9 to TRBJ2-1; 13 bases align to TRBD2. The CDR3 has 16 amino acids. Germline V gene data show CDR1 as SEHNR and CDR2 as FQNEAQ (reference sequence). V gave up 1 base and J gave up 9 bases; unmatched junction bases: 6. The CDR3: CASSLGGLAGVGEQFF. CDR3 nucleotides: TGTGCCAGCAGCTTAGGAGGACTAGCGGGAGTGGGTGAGCAGTTCTTC.